The 27 T cell receptor beta chains below all came from one sample that was sequenced in a study of shared clonotypes between healthy human individuals. Clones were read by immunoSEQ multiplex PCR, and TCRdb kept only the in-frame ones, dropping some. Of about 100,000 clones in the sample, 40% to 55% were seen once. Sequenced: PBMCs. All receptors come from a woman between 40 and 55 years old in good health. Some clones in this sample may be carry-over from other donors' samples.

The chain recombines TRBV7-2 with TRBJ1-5; a possible D gene is TRBD1 (6 bases). V lost 3 bases, J lost 4 bases, and 13 bases lay in between. The CDR3 is 15 amino acids. Per the germline V gene, CDR1 is SGHTA and CDR2 is FQGNSA. CDR3 loop: CASSFVTGPNQPQHF. The CDR3 nucleotides read TGTGCCAGCAGCTTCGTGACAGGCCCTAATCAGCCCCAGCATTTT.

This clone was observed a few times. This sequence joins TRBV9 and TRBJ1-2, with a tentative D call TRBD1 (5 bases). In germline, CDR1 is SGDLS, CDR2 YYNGEE. The CDR3 is 14 residues long. Trimming stripped 0 bases from V and 4 bases from J, with 10 bases between. CDR3 sequence reads: CASSVDGGTYGYTF. In DNA, the CDR3 is TGTGCCAGCAGCGTAGATGGGGGAACCTATGGCTACACCTTC.

As regards this clone: This may arise from a read error, as a much more abundant clone is one base away. This chain links TRBV28 with TRBJ2-7; 12 positions match TRBD2. The CDR3 runs to 15 residues. Germline V lookup: CDR1 MDHEN, CDR2 SYDVKM. Trimming cost V 6 bases and J 2 bases; bases outside gene matches: 5. The DNA of the CDR3 is TGTGCCAGCAGGATGACTAGCGGGAGACCCTACGAGCAGTACTTC. Residues: CASRMTSGRPYEQYF.

By sample share, this clone is medium-sized. The chain carries TRBV11-2 and TRBJ1-4; D is unresolved. The CDR3 loop spans 12 amino acids. Germline V gene sequence: CDR1 SGHAT, CDR2 FQNNGV. V was shortened by 2 bases and J by 8 bases, with 6 bases between the two germline ends. This CDR3 reads CASSLWREKLFF. The CDR3 nucleotides read TGTGCCAGCAGCTTATGGAGGGAAAAACTGTTTTTT.

As for this clone: The likely explanation is a read error, given a far larger clone one base away. This chain joins TRBV4-2 and TRBJ1-3, with 12 nucleotides matching TRBD1. The CDR3 runs 18 residues. From germline, CDR1 is LGHNA and CDR2 YNFKEQ. J was trimmed by 4 bases and V by 4 bases; bases with no gene match: 11. CDR3 sequence reads: CASSRDAGQGARGNTIYF. In nucleotides, the CDR3 is TGTGCCAGCAGCCGAGATGCGGGACAGGGGGCGAGGGGAAACACCATATATTTT.

Note on this clone: The sample carries other DNA sequences with the same CDR3. V is TRBV5-1 and J is TRBJ1-2; a possible D gene is TRBD1 (5 bases). V was trimmed by 1 base and J by 1 base, leaving 5 bases between them. This CDR3 spans 13 amino acids. The V gene's germline CDR1 is SGHRS and CDR2 YFSETQ. CDR3 sequence reads: CASSLQGNYGYTF. The CDR3 DNA follows: TGCGCCAGCAGCTTGCAGGGTAACTATGGCTACACCTTC.

This sequence joins TRBV18 and TRBJ2-6; 9 nucleotides line up with TRBD1. The V gene's germline CDR1 is KGHSH and CDR2 LQKENI. Trimming took 0 bases from V and 0 from J; bases not matched to a gene: 3. This CDR3 is built from 18 residues. Here the CDR3 reads CASSPPGTGNSGANVLTF. Written as DNA, the CDR3 is TGTGCCAGCTCACCACCCGGGACAGGGAACTCTGGGGCCAACGTCCTGACTTTC.

With respect to this clone: A single base separates this from a much larger clone, so it may be a read error. The V call is TRBV5-1, the J call TRBJ1-1, with D perhaps TRBD1 (5 bases). Looked up from germline, CDR1 is SGHRS and CDR2 is YFSETQ. Trimming shortened V by 4 bases and J by 3 bases, and 16 bases separated the two germline ends. The CDR3 loop spans 15 amino acids. CDR3 residues: CASSLSPRADTEAFF. The CDR3 region has the DNA TGCGCCAGCAGCCTCTCACCCAGGGCAGACACTGAAGCTTTCTTT.

This chain links TRBV2 with TRBJ2-1; 11 nucleotides align to TRBD2. Unmatched junction bases numbered 8, after V lost 6 bases and J lost 7 bases. This CDR3 is 15 amino acids long. The germline V gene encodes CDR1 SNHLY and CDR2 FYNNEI. CDR3 DNA sequence: TGTGCCAGCAGCCTACTAGCGGGAGTTGGTAATGAGCAGTTCTTC. Amino acids: CASSLLAGVGNEQFF.

A note on this clone: In this CDR3 the conserved last residue, phenylalanine or tryptophan, is missing, so a read error is likely. This sequence joins TRBV2 and TRBJ1-5, with 7 bases lining up with TRBD1. Germline loops: CDR1 SNHLY, CDR2 FYNNEI. V lost 6 bases to trimming and J lost 1 base; unmatched junction nucleotides: 6. The CDR3 is made up of 15 amino acids. The DNA of the CDR3 is TGTGCCAGCAGCGGGGAGGGGGCGAGCAATCAGCCCCAGCATTAT. Its protein product is CASSGEGASNQPQHY.

This clone was counted at least ten times. The chain couples TRBV7-3 to TRBJ2-5; D is uncertain. This CDR3 has 13 amino acids. V lost 2 bases and J lost 1, with 5 bases in between. Germline V lookup: CDR1 SGHTA, CDR2 FQGTGA. This CDR3 is CASSLWGQETQYF. The CDR3, as DNA: TGTGCCAGCAGCTTATGGGGCCAAGAGACCCAGTACTTC.

As for this clone: A far larger clone is a single base away, which makes a read error likely. This same CDR3 is encoded by further DNA sequences in the sample. The chain has TRBV30 and TRBJ2-6, with 8 bases aligning to TRBD1. Germline lookup yields CDR1 GTSNPN and CDR2 SVGIG (reference sequence). The length of the CDR3 is 18 residues. CDR3 DNA: TGCGCCTGGAGTGTACTTGGACAGGGTGTTTCTGGGGCCAACGTCCTGACTTTC. This codes for CAWSVLGQGVSGANVLTF. The full variable domain, in which reference TRBV30 and TRBJ2-6 provide the parts outside the CDR3, is SQTIHQWPATLVQPVGSPLSLECTVEGTSNPNLYWYRQAAGRGLQLLFYSVGIGQISSEVPQNLSASRPQDRQFILSSKKLLLSDSGFYLCAWSVLGQGVSGANVLTFGAGSRLTVL.

This clone was detected ten times or more. The CDR3 sequence is CASSLTPGLEQFF. The CDR3 DNA is TGTGCCAGCAGCTTAACCCCGGGACTAGAGCAGTTCTTC. The chain links TRBV7-3 to TRBJ2-1, with 7 bases lining up with TRBD2. V gave up 0 bases and J gave up 10 bases; unmatched junction bases: 3. This CDR3 has 13 amino acids. Germline CDR1 is SGHTA and CDR2 is FQGTGA.

This clone was observed many times. The V and J genes are TRBV28 and TRBJ1-4, with 8 nucleotides matching TRBD1. The V gene's germline CDR1 is MDHEN and CDR2 SYDVKM. This CDR3 has 14 amino acids. V shed 5 bases, J shed 8 bases, and the junction held 7 bases outside the gene matches. In nucleotides, the CDR3 is TGTGCCAGCAGTCATGGGGGACAGGAAGAAAAACTGTTTTTT. Protein: CASSHGGQEEKLFF.

The genes are TRBV7-2 and TRBJ2-5; no clear D. Per the germline V gene, CDR1 is SGHTA and CDR2 is FQGNSA. Deletions cut 5 bases from V and 1 base from J, with 14 bases between. The CDR3 totals 15 residues. The CDR3 bases are TGTGCCAGCAGCCCAAGTTCCGGCCTCCAAGAGACCCAGTACTTC. Translated: CASSPSSGLQETQYF.

Worth noting for this clone: One junction end disagrees with the germline gene, perhaps due to a read error. The chain uses TRBV6-1 and TRBJ1-2, with D perhaps TRBD1 (5 bases). CDR3 length: 14 amino acids. Germline CDR1 and CDR2: MNHNS and SASEGT. The CDR3: CASSDYWGEGGHTF. The CDR3 region has the DNA TGTGCCAGTAGTGATTATTGGGGGGAAGGTGGCCACACCTTC.

J is TRBJ2-1 and V is TRBV5-1, with 8 bases identical to TRBD2. Trimming cost V 2 bases and J 6 bases; bases outside gene matches: 4. Germline V gene sequence: CDR1 SGHRS, CDR2 YFSETQ. CDR3 length: 14 residues. The CDR3 region is CASSLSGSGNEQFF. CDR3 in DNA: TGCGCCAGCAGCTTAAGCGGGAGTGGCAATGAGCAGTTCTTC.

A single count supports this clone. CDR3 sequence: CASSPRTSGRSGELFF. CDR3 sequence (DNA): TGTGCCAGCAGCCCCAGGACTAGCGGGAGATCCGGGGAGCTGTTTTTT. V usage is TRBV11-2 and J usage is TRBJ2-2; 13 positions match TRBD2. Trimming cost V 5 bases and J 6 bases; bases outside gene matches: 6. Germline CDR1 SGHAT, CDR2 FQNNGV. This CDR3 comprises 16 residues. Full variable domain (outside the CDR3, taken from reference TRBV11-2 and TRBJ2-2): EAGVAQSPRYKIIEKRQSVAFWCNPISGHATLYWYQQILGQGPKLLIQFQNNGVVDDSQLPKDRFSAERLKGVDSTLKIQPAKLEDSAVYLCASSPRTSGRSGELFFGEGSRLTVL.

The J gene is TRBJ2-6, the V gene TRBV28, with TRBD1 identical over 7 bases. This CDR3 has 17 residues. Trimming at V came to 6 bases and at J to 0 bases, leaving 8 bases not matched to a gene. Germline-derived CDR1 and CDR2 are MDHEN and SYDVKM. Written as DNA, the CDR3 is TGTGCCAGCAGCTCAGGGGGAAGTAACTCTGGGGCCAACGTCCTGACTTTC. Residues: CASSSGGSNSGANVLTF.

The rearrangement links TRBV28 to TRBJ2-7; 8 nucleotides align to TRBD2. Trimming cost V 3 bases and J 0 bases; bases outside gene matches: 7. CDR3 length equals 16 residues. From germline, CDR1 is MDHEN and CDR2 SYDVKM. The CDR3 spells CASSFVAGGLSYEQYF. CDR3 DNA: TGTGCCAGCAGTTTCGTGGCGGGAGGACTCTCCTACGAGCAGTACTTC.

The V call is TRBV7-3, the J call TRBJ2-3, with D maybe TRBD2 (6 bases). The CDR3 runs 14 residues. Per the germline V gene, CDR1 is SGHTA and CDR2 is FQGTGA. The V and J ends lost 10 bases and 10 bases respectively, with 24 bases between them. CDR3 region: CATQLHGGAGSQYF. Here the CDR3 DNA reads TGTGCCACCCAGCTTCACGGAGGGGCAGGGTCGCAGTATTTT.

This clone was found once. The sample has other DNA sequences that encode this CDR3 too. The V gene is TRBV5-6, the J gene TRBJ2-7; 10 nucleotides line up with TRBD1. Losses at the gene ends were 0 bases for V and 0 bases for J; bases not matched to a gene: 3. Germline-derived CDR1 and CDR2 are SGHDT and YYEEEE. This CDR3 spans 16 amino acids. CDR3 region: CASSLGWTGGSYEQYF. The CDR3 region has the DNA TGTGCCAGCAGCTTGGGGTGGACAGGGGGCTCCTACGAGCAGTACTTC.

This clone showed up many times. The V call is TRBV5-1, the J call TRBJ1-5, with D possibly TRBD1 on 6 matching bases. This CDR3 region has 15 residues. Per the germline V gene, CDR1 is SGHRS and CDR2 is YFSETQ. V was trimmed by 2 bases and J by 7 bases, leaving 16 bases between them. CDR3 protein: CASSLNNRVRQPQHF. The CDR3, as DNA: TGCGCCAGCAGCTTAAACAACAGGGTTCGCCAGCCCCAGCATTTT.

This clone was counted at least ten times. This chain connects TRBV28 to TRBJ2-5; tentatively, D is TRBD2 (5 bases). The V end lost 5 bases, the J end lost 0 bases, and 16 bases lay between the germline ends. Germline values: CDR1 MDHEN, CDR2 SYDVKM. The CDR3 spans 16 residues. CDR3 amino acids: CASSLLGGLYQETQYF. CDR3 sequence (DNA): TGTGCCAGCAGTCTATTGGGCGGGCTGTACCAAGAGACCCAGTACTTC.

The gene calls are TRBV6-1 and TRBJ1-5; TRBD1 might be the D (6 bases). Germline V gene lookup returns CDR1 MNHNS and CDR2 SASEGT. The ends were cut back, 2 bases at V and 0 bases at J, with 20 bases in the middle. The CDR3 sequence is 19 residues long. CDR3 in amino acids: CASSEPPWGGLYSNQPQHF. The CDR3 coding sequence is TGTGCCAGCAGTGAACCGCCTTGGGGGGGCCTCTATAGCAATCAGCCCCAGCATTTT.

This clone was recorded at least ten times. CDR3 coding DNA: TGCAGTGCTAGAGATCGGGAAGCTTTCTTT. It is translated as CSARDREAFF. The V call is TRBV20-1, the J call TRBJ1-1; no firm D call. CDR3 length: 10 residues. Per the germline V gene, CDR1 is DFQATT and CDR2 is SNEGSKA (reference sequence). V was pared by 0 bases and J by 8 bases, with 4 bases between.

The chain couples TRBV18 to TRBJ2-4, with D perhaps matching TRBD2 (6 bases). V was pared by 0 bases and J by 4 bases, with 13 bases between. Germline CDR1 and CDR2: KGHSH and LQKENI. The CDR3 consists of 16 residues. The CDR3 loop reads CASSPPGLAGKNIQYF. CDR3 coding DNA: TGTGCCAGCTCACCACCCGGGCTGGCGGGAAAAAACATTCAGTACTTC.